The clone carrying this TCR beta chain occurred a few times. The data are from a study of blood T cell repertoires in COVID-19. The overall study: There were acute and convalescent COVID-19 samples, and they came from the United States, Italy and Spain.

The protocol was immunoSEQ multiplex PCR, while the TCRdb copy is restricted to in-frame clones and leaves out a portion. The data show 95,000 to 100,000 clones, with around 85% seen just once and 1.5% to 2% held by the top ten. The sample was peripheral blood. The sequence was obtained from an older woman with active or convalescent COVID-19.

The CDR3 bases are TGTGCCAGCAGCTCACGACAGGTGCGAGTCTCCTACGAGCAGTACTTC. It encodes CASSSRQVRVSYEQYF. The V call is TRBV5-6, the J call TRBJ2-7; the D gene is possibly TRBD1 (6 bases). The CDR3 sequence is 16 residues long. Germline V gene lookup returns CDR1 SGHDT and CDR2 YYEEEE. Trimming stripped 3 bases from V and 0 bases from J, with 16 bases between.